These 24 T cell receptor beta chains originate from one sample sequenced in a study of identical twins (dated by TCRdb to the mid-2010s). Preparation of the library involved 5' RACE. The sample was run on an Illumina HiSeq 2000. The public sequencing data were trimmed at Q25 with fastp and processed into clonotypes with MiXCR by TCRdb, which kept only in-frame beta chains. Each entry merges the rows of one CDR3 protein and shows their most common DNA and genes. This sample comprises approximately 690,000 distinct CDR3 sequences, roughly 6% of them detected only once. Together, the top ten hold roughly 1.8% of the sample. The specimen was naive T cells sorted from blood. Per the publication, the cell subset or site label means: cells isolated with a human naive T-cell isolation kit. The receptor source for this set is a man aged 18 to 29 in good health.

Points on this clonotype: This sequence may be a read error, since a much larger clone differs from it by one base. The rearrangement joins TRBV6-1 to TRBJ2-3; D is perhaps TRBD1 (6 bases). This CDR3 comprises 15 residues. In germline, CDR1 is MNHNS, CDR2 SASEGT. CDR3 region: CASSEQGHTADAQYF. The CDR3 DNA sequence: TGTGCCAGCAGTGAACAGGGGCACACGGCAGATGCGCAGTATTTT.

The sample holds many counts of this clonotype. CDR3 nucleotide sequence: TGTGCCAGCAAACTTACAGGGGATTCACCCCTCCACTTT. The encoded protein is CASKLTGDSPLHF. The genes are TRBV28 and TRBJ1-6; 7 bases agree with TRBD1. The J segment lost 8 bases and the V segment lost 7 bases, leaving 5 bases of the junction unmatched. The CDR3 has 13 residues. Germline V gene sequence: CDR1 MDHEN, CDR2 SYDVKM.

This chain connects TRBV10-3 to TRBJ2-5, with 10 bases that match TRBD1. Germline values: CDR1 ENHRY, CDR2 SYGVKD. The junction had 8 bases not matched to a gene; V was cut back by 3 bases and J by 4 bases. This CDR3 contains 16 residues. CDR3 region: CAISEPGTGVGETQYF. CDR3 in DNA: TGTGCCATCAGTGAACCCGGGACAGGGGTAGGAGAGACCCAGTACTTC.

This clonotype was seen many times. The rearrangement uses TRBV4-2 and TRBJ2-1; no clear D. Trimming left V 3 bases short and J 8 bases short, with 14 bases between. The CDR3 has 14 residues. The germline V gene encodes CDR1 LGHNA and CDR2 YNFKEQ. For the CDR3, the DNA is TGTGCCAGCAGCCAGGCGGCGTGGGTCGATGAGCAGTTCTTC. The encoded protein is CASSQAAWVDEQFF.

The gene calls are TRBV24-1 and TRBJ2-1; D is possibly TRBD1 or TRBD2 (5 bases each). Looked up from germline, CDR1 is KGHDR and CDR2 is SFDVKD. The CDR3 covers 16 residues. The ends were cut back, 2 bases at V and 8 bases at J, with 18 bases in the middle. The CDR3 region has the DNA TGTGCCACCAGTGATTCGATGGGACCACCCCTTCATGAGCAGTTCTTC. Encoded protein: CATSDSMGPPLHEQFF.

This clonotype occurred a few times. This chain joins TRBV7-9 and TRBJ1-1, with D perhaps TRBD1 (5 bases). The CDR3 runs to 16 residues. Looked up from germline, CDR1 is SEHNR and CDR2 is FQNEAQ (reference sequence). V lost 5 bases, J lost 0 bases, and 16 bases lay in between. In DNA form, the CDR3 reads TGTGCCAGCAGCGGAAGGGACGGCCTAATGAACACTGAAGCTTTCTTT. Translating it yields CASSGRDGLMNTEAFF.

There are many counts of this clonotype. This chain joins TRBV15 and TRBJ2-7; D remains unclear. Trimming took 0 bases from V and 6 from J, leaving 9 bases between them. The CDR3 runs to 13 residues. Per germline, CDR1 LNHNV and CDR2 YYDKDF (reference sequence). CDR3 in amino acids: CATSRDSHREQYV. CDR3 sequence (DNA): TGTGCCACCAGCAGAGATTCCCACCGCGAGCAGTACGTC.

This clonotype appeared many times. The chain carries TRBV20-1 and TRBJ2-3; 13 bases line up with TRBD2. From germline, CDR1 is DFQATT and CDR2 SNEGSKA (reference sequence). The junction had 0 bases not matched to a gene; V was cut back by 1 base and J by 5 bases. The CDR3 runs to 14 residues. Here the CDR3 reads CSARGLAGGDTQYF. CDR3 coding DNA: TGCAGTGCTAGAGGACTAGCGGGGGGAGATACGCAGTATTTT.

This clonotype was recorded a few times. V gene TRBV4-1 combines with J gene TRBJ2-3; unclear D gene. CDR3 length: 15 residues. In germline, CDR1 is MGHRA, CDR2 YSYEKL. V lost 0 bases and J lost 2, with 9 bases in between. The chain's CDR3 is CASSQDGIYTDTQYF. CDR3 coding DNA: TGCGCCAGCAGCCAAGATGGAATTTACACAGATACGCAGTATTTT.

The rearrangement joins TRBV28 to TRBJ2-2; 8 nucleotides align to TRBD1. V shed 2 bases, J shed 4 bases, and the junction held 15 bases outside the gene matches. There are 19 residues in the CDR3. CDR1 is MDHEN, CDR2 SYDVKM, per germline. As DNA, the CDR3 is TGTGCCAGCAGTTTACTCTATCCAGGGGGCGCGAGTAGCACCGGGGAGCTGTTTTTT. Translating it yields CASSLLYPGGASSTGELFF.

This clonotype has a count of ten or more. The chain uses TRBV5-1 and TRBJ2-2; D is unresolved. CDR3 length equals 15 residues. V dropped 0 bases and J dropped 3 bases, with 9 bases sitting between them. Germline-derived CDR1 and CDR2 are SGHRS and YFSETQ. The chain's CDR3 is CASSLGLLDTGELFF. Here the CDR3 DNA reads TGCGCCAGCAGCTTGGGCCTGTTAGACACCGGGGAGCTGTTTTTT.

This sequence joins TRBV21-1 and TRBJ2-7; the D call of TRBD1 is as the table states it, not checked on the DNA. TRBV21-1 is a documented pseudogene. CDR3 length: 16 residues. DNA of the CDR3: TGTGCCAGCAGCGTGCCGGGACAGGGGAAGGCCTACGAGCAGTACTTC. Protein sequence: CASSVPGQGKAYEQYF.

The rearrangement links TRBV10-3 to TRBJ2-3; D is uncertain. Trimming cost V 5 bases and J 9 bases, with 9 bases left between them. This CDR3 has 11 amino acids. Per germline, CDR1 ENHRY and CDR2 SYGVKD. CDR3: CAISSVATQYF. DNA for the CDR3: TGTGCCATCAGTTCGGTAGCCACGCAGTATTTT.

This clonotype was seen at least ten times. The rearrangement links TRBV29-1 to TRBJ1-4; perhaps TRBD1 as D (5 bases). This CDR3 spans 14 amino acids. Germline CDR1 and CDR2: SQVTM and ANQGSEA. Trimming removed 7 bases at V and 8 bases at J, with 20 bases between. Here the CDR3 DNA reads TGCAGCGCTGGTGGGGCAGAAGGAGGAGAAAAACTGTTTTTT. The encoded protein is CSAGGAEGGEKLFF.

This clonotype has ten or more counts. V gene TRBV10-3 combines with J gene TRBJ2-2, with TRBD2 identical over 10 bases. J lost 5 bases, V lost 10 bases, and 7 bases had no gene match. Germline values: CDR1 ENHRY, CDR2 SYGVKD. The CDR3 loop spans 14 amino acids. DNA for the CDR3: TGTGCCACCCTCCGACTAGCGGGTACCGGGGAGCTGTTTTTT. Amino acid sequence: CATLRLAGTGELFF.

This clonotype was observed at least ten times. V and J are TRBV12-3 or TRBV12-4 and TRBJ1-1; D possibly corresponds to TRBD1 (5 bases). V lost 5 bases to trimming and J lost 4 bases, with 14 bases between them. The CDR3 is made up of 14 amino acids. The CDR3, as DNA: TGTGCCAGCAGTCATGGACAAGCCTTCACTGAAGCTTTCTTT. Amino acids: CASSHGQAFTEAFF.

This clonotype came up many times. The chain combines TRBV12-3 or TRBV12-4 with TRBJ2-4, with D possibly TRBD1 on 6 matching bases. The ends were cut back, 2 bases at V and 8 bases at J, with 10 bases in the middle. The length of the CDR3 is 13 residues. CDR3 region: CASSLRTVDIQYF. CDR3 in DNA: TGTGCCAGCAGTTTAAGGACAGTGGACATTCAGTACTTC.

This clonotype was detected a few times. This sequence joins TRBV11-2 and TRBJ2-4, with TRBD1 matching 9 bases. This CDR3 has 21 residues. V dropped 2 bases and J dropped 0; count of bases not matched to a gene: 17. Germline assignment: CDR1 SGHAT and CDR2 FQNNGV. Here the CDR3 reads CASSLRDRVPKSLLAKNIQYF. The CDR3 DNA reads as TGTGCCAGCAGCTTACGGGACAGGGTTCCCAAGTCCCTACTAGCCAAAAACATTCAGTACTTC.

This clonotype was seen a handful of times. The chain has TRBV5-1 and TRBJ2-1; D is possibly TRBD2 (5 bases). CDR1 is SGHRS, CDR2 YFSETQ, per germline. Trimming pared 4 bases from V and 0 bases from J, leaving 11 bases between. The CDR3 is made up of 15 amino acids. The DNA of the CDR3 is TGCGCCAGCAGCCCGAGGACTCTCTCCTACAATGAGCAGTTCTTC. It is translated as CASSPRTLSYNEQFF.

This clonotype was recorded many times. The DNA for the CDR3 is TGCAGTGCTAGAGTACGTGGAGCGGGGGTCTACGATACGCAGTATTTT. Translating gives CSARVRGAGVYDTQYF. V is TRBV20-1 and J is TRBJ2-3; TRBD2 aligns across 8 bases. Germline V gene lookup returns CDR1 DFQATT and CDR2 SNEGSKA (reference sequence). The CDR3 runs 16 residues. V lost 1 base, J lost 6 bases, and 12 bases stayed unmatched.

There are many counts of this clonotype. This chain joins TRBV12-3 or TRBV12-4 and TRBJ2-1, with 10 bases identical to TRBD2. CDR3 length: 16 residues. V dropped 10 bases and J dropped 3; count of bases not matched to a gene: 12. The CDR3, as DNA: TGTGCCATCAAGCATAATAGCGGGAGGAACTACAATGAGCAGTTCTTC. Its protein product is CAIKHNSGRNYNEQFF.

The sample holds many counts of this clonotype. The V gene is TRBV13, the J gene TRBJ1-1; TRBD1 is a possible D gene (6 bases). Trimming cost V 5 bases and J 0 bases, with 10 bases left between them. Germline CDR1 is PRHDT and CDR2 is FYEKMQ (reference sequence). This CDR3 contains 14 residues. The CDR3 sequence is CASSPGTLNTEAFF. CDR3 DNA: TGTGCCAGCAGCCCCGGGACATTGAACACTGAAGCTTTCTTT.

There are many counts of this clonotype. The chain combines TRBV27 with TRBJ2-2; D possibly corresponds to TRBD2 (6 bases). This CDR3 is 16 amino acids long. V was cut by 1 base and J by 0 bases, with 9 bases left in between. Germline CDR1 and CDR2: MNHEY and SMNVEV (reference sequence). The CDR3 protein is CASSLWAGPNTGELFF. The CDR3 nucleotides read TGTGCCAGCAGTTTATGGGCGGGACCGAACACCGGGGAGCTGTTTTTT.

This clonotype occurred many times. The gene calls are TRBV5-1 and TRBJ1-1; D perhaps matches TRBD1 (5 bases). CDR3 length: 17 residues. From germline, CDR1 is SGHRS and CDR2 YFSETQ. V was trimmed by 4 bases and J by 1 base, leaving 20 bases between them. In DNA form, the CDR3 reads TGCGCCAGCAGCCCCCGAGGGGCAGGGCGTACGAACACTGAAGCTTTCTTT. The encoded protein is CASSPRGAGRTNTEAFF.